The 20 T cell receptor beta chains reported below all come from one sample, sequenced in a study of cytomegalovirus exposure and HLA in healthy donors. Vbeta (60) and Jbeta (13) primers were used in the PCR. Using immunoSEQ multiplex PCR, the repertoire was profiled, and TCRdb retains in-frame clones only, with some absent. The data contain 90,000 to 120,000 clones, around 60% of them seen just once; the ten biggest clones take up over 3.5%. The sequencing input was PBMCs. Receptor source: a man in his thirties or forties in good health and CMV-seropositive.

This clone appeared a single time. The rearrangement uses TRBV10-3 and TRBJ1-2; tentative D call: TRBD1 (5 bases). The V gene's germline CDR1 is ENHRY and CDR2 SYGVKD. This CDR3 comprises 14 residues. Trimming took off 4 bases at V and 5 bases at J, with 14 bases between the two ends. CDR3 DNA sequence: TGTGCCATCAGTGTTCGGGGGTTTGAGTATGGCTACACCTTC. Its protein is CAISVRGFEYGYTF.

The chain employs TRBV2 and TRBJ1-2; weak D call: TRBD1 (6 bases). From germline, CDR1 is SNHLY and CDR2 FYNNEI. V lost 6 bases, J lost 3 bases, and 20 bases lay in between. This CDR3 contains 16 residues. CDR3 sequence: CASRTFTGFFDYGYTF. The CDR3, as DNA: TGTGCCAGCAGGACCTTTACAGGGTTTTTTGACTATGGCTACACCTTC.

CDR3 DNA sequence: TGTGCCAGCAGCTTGTGGGGGGTCTCCTACGAGCAGTACTTC. It codes for CASSLWGVSYEQYF. The V gene is TRBV5-6, the J gene TRBJ2-5; tentatively, D is TRBD2 (6 bases). The last part of the DNA fits TRBJ2-7 better; the J call may be wrong. The CDR3 extends over 14 amino acids. The germline CDR1 and CDR2 sequences are SGHDT and YYEEEE.

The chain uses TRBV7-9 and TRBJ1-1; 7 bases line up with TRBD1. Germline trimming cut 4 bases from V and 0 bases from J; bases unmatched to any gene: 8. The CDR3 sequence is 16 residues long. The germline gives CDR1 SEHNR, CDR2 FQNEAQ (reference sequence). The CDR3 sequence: CASSSRGRMVNTEAFF. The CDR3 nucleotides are TGTGCCAGCAGCTCGAGGGGGCGCATGGTGAACACTGAAGCTTTCTTT.

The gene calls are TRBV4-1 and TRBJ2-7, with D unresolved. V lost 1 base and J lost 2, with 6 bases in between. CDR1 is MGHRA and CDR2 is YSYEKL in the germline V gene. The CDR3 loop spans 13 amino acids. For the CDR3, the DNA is TGCGCCAGCAGCCAAGCCCAGGCCTACGAGCAGTACTTC. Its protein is CASSQAQAYEQYF.

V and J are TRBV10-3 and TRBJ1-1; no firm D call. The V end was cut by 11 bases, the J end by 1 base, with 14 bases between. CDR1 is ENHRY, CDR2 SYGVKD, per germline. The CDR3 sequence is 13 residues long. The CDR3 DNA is TGTGCCTCCCAGACTGGAGAGAACACTGAAGCTTTCTTT. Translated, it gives CASQTGENTEAFF.

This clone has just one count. CDR3 DNA sequence: TGCGCCAGCAGTAGAAATGGCTACACCTTC. This codes for CASSRNGYTF. The chain joins TRBV5-1 to TRBJ1-2; D is unresolved. CDR1 SGHRS and CDR2 YFSETQ come from the germline V gene. The germline V and J ends were trimmed by 5 bases and 6 bases, with 5 bases remaining between them. CDR3 size: 10 residues.

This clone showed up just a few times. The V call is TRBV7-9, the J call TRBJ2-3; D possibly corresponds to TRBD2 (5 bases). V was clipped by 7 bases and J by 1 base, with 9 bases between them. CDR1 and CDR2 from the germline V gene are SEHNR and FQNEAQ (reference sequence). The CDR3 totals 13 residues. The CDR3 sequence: CASTPRGTDTQYF. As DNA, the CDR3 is TGTGCCAGCACCCCGAGGGGCACAGATACGCAGTATTTT.

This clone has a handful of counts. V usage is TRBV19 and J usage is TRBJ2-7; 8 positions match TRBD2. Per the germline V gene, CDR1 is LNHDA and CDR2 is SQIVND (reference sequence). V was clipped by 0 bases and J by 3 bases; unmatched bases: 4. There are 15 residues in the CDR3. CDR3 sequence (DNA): TGTGCCAGTAGTATAGACTCGGGGGGGGTCTACGAGCAGTACTTC. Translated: CASSIDSGGVYEQYF.

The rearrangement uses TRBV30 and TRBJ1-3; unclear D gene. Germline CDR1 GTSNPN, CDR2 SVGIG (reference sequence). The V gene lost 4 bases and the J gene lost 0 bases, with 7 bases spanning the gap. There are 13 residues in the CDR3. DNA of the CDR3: TGTGCCTGGAATGGGCTCTCTGGAAACACCATATATTTT. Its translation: CAWNGLSGNTIYF. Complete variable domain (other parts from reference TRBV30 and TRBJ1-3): SQTIHQWPATLVQPVGSPLSLECTVEGTSNPNLYWYRQAAGRGLQLLFYSVGIGQISSEVPQNLSASRPQDRQFILSSKKLLLSDSGFYLCAWNGLSGNTIYFGEGSWLTVV.

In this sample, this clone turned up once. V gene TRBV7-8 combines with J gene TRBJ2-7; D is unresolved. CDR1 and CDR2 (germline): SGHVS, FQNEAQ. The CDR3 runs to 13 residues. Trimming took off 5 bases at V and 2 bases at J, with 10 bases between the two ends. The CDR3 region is CASSHTATYEQYF. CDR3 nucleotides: TGTGCCAGCAGCCATACAGCAACCTACGAGCAGTACTTC.

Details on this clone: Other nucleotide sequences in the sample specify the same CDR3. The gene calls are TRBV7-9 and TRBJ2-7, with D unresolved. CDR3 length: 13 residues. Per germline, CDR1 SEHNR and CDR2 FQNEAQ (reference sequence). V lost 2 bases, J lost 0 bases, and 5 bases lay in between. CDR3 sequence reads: CASSLPGSYEQYF. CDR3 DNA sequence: TGTGCCAGCAGCTTACCGGGCTCCTACGAGCAGTACTTC.

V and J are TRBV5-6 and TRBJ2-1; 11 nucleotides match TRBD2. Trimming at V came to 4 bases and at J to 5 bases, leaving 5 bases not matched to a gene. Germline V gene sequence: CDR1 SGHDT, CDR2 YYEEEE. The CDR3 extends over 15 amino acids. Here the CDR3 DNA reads TGTGCCAGCAGCGGTAGCGGGGGGGCCGACAATGAGCAGTTCTTC. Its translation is CASSGSGGADNEQFF.

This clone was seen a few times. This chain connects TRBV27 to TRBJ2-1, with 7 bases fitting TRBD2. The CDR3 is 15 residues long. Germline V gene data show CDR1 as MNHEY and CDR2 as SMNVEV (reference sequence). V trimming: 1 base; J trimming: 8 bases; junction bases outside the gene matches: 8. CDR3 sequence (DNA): TGTGCCAGCAGTTTATGGGGGGGTATGGACGATGAGCAGTTCTTC. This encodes CASSLWGGMDDEQFF.

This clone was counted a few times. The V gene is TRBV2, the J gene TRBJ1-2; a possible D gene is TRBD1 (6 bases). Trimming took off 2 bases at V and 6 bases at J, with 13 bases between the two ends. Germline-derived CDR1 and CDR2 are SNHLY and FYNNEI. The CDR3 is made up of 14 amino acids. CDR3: CASSELGGANGYTF. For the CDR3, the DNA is TGTGCCAGCAGTGAATTAGGGGGGGCGAATGGCTACACCTTC.

The CDR3 loop reads CASSVVPGQGYEQYF. In nucleotides, the CDR3 is TGTGCCAGCAGCGTAGTCCCGGGACAGGGTTACGAGCAGTACTTC. V and J are TRBV9 and TRBJ2-7; 9 nucleotides align to TRBD1. The V and J ends lost 0 bases and 4 bases, in that order; junction bases with no gene match: 5. Per the germline V gene, CDR1 is SGDLS and CDR2 is YYNGEE. There are 15 residues in the CDR3. Variable domain in full (rest from reference TRBV9 and TRBJ2-7): DSGVTQTPKHLITATGQRVTLRCSPRSGDLSVYWYQQSLDQGLQFLIQYYNGEERAKGNILERFSAQQFPDLHSELNLSSLELGDSALYFCASSVVPGQGYEQYFGPGTRLTVT.

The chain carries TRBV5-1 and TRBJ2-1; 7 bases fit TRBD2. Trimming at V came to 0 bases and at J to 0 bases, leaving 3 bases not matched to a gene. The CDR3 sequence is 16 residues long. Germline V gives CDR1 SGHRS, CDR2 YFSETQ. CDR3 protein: CASSLASGYSYNEQFF. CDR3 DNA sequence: TGCGCCAGCAGCTTGGCTAGCGGCTACTCCTACAATGAGCAGTTCTTC.

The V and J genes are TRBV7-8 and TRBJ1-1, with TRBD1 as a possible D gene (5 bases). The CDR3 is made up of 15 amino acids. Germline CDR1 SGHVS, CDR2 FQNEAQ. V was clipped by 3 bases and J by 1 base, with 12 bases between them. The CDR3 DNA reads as TGTGCCAGCAGCTTTCAAGCGCAGGGGAACACTGAAGCTTTCTTT. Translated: CASSFQAQGNTEAFF.

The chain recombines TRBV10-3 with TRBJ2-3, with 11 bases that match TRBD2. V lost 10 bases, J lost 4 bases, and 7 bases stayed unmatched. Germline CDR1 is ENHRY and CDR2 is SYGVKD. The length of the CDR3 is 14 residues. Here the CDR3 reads CATISGGAADTQYF. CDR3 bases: TGTGCCACCATTAGCGGGGGGGCCGCAGATACGCAGTATTTT.

The CDR3 here is CATSPDRGFGYTF. The CDR3 coding sequence is TGTGCCACCAGCCCCGACAGGGGGTTTGGCTACACCTTC. The rearrangement links TRBV15 to TRBJ1-2; 9 nucleotides align to TRBD1. The V gene end was trimmed by 5 bases and the J gene end by 7 bases; junction bases not matched to a gene: 5. CDR3 length: 13 amino acids. Germline assignment: CDR1 LNHNV and CDR2 YYDKDF (reference sequence).